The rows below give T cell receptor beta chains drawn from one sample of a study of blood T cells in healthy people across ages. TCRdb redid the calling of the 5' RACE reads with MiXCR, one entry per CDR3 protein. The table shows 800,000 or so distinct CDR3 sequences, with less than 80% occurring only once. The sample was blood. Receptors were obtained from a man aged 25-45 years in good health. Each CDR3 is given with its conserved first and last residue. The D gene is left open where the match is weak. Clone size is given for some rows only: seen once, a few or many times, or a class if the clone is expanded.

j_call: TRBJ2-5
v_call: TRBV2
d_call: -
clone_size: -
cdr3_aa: CASSVHTQETQYF
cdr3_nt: TGTGCCAGCAGTGTACACACCCAAGAGACCCAGTACTTC

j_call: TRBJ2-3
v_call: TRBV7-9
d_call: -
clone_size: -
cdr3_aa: CASSLSQFFSTDTQYF
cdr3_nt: TGTGCCAGCAGCTTATCCCAGTTTTTTAGCACAGATACGCAGTATTTT

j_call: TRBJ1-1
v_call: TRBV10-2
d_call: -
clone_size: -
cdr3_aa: CASSEDLGKTEAFF
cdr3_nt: TGCGCCAGCAGTGAGGACCTAGGAAAGACTGAAGCTTTCTTT

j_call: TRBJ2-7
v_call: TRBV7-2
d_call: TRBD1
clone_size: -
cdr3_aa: CASSPNDRATNYEQYF
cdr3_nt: TGTGCCAGCAGCCCAAATGACAGGGCCACAAACTACGAGCAGTACTTC

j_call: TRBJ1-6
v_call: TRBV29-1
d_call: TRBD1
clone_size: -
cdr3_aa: CSAGQGGNSPLHF
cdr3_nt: TGCAGCGCCGGACAGGGAGGAAATTCACCCCTCCACTTT

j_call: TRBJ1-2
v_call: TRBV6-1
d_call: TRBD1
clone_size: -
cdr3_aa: CASRGTGGLFDYGYTF
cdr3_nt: TGTGCCAGCAGGGGGACAGGGGGCCTTTTTGACTATGGCTACACCTTC

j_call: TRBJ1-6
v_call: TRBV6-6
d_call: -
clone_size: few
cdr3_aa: CASIPRGDGNSPLHF
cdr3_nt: TGTGCCAGCATCCCTCGGGGGGATGGGAATTCACCCCTCCACTTT

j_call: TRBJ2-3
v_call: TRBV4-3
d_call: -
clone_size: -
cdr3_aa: CASSQDGTGSFSDTQYF
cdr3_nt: TGCGCCAGCAGCCAAGATGGTACAGGGTCTTTCTCGGATACGCAGTATTTT

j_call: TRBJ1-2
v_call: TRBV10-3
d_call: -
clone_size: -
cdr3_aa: CAIQASSGGNYNYGYTF
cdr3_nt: TGTGCCATCCAGGCTTCCTCCGGGGGGAACTATAACTATGGCTACACCTTC

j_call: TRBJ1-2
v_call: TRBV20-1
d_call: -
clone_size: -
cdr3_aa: CSARTNFYGYTF
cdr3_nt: TGCAGTGCTAGGACAAACTTCTATGGCTACACCTTC

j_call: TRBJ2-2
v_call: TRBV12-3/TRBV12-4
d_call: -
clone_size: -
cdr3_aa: CASSNDRNQRLFF
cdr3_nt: TGTGCCAGCAGTAATGATCGGAACCAACGGCTGTTTTTT

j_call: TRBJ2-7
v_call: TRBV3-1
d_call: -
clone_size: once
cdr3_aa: CASSHDNLYEQYF
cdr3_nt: TGTGCCAGCAGCCACGACAACCTCTACGAGCAGTACTTC

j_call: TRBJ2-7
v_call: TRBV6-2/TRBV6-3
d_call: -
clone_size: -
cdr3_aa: CANSYPGRAGVSYNEQYF
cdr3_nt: TGTGCCAACAGTTACCCCGGCAGGGCGGGCGTTTCCTACAATGAGCAGTACTTC

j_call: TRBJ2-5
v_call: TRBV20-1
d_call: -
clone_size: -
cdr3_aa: CSARDGTPEETQYF
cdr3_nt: TGCAGTGCTAGAGATGGGACTCCTGAAGAGACCCAGTACTTC

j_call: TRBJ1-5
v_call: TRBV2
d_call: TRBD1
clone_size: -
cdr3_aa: CASRATGYSNQPQHF
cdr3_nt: TGTGCCAGCAGGGCGACAGGGTATAGTAATCAGCCCCAGCATTTT

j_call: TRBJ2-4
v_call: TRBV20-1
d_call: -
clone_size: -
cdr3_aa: CSARGGFLAKNIQYF
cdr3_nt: TGCAGTGCTAGAGGAGGTTTCCTAGCCAAAAACATTCAGTACTTC

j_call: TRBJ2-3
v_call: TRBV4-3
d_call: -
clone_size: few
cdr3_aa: CASSQVSGDTQYF
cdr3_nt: TGCGCCAGCAGCCAAGTATCGGGAGATACGCAGTATTTT

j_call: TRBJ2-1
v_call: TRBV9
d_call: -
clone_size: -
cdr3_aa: CASSVGRGAGTVYNEQFF
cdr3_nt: TGTGCCAGCAGCGTAGGGAGGGGGGCCGGGACTGTCTACAATGAGCAGTTCTTC

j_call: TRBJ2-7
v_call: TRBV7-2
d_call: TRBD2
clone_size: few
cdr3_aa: CASSSSSGGFEQYF
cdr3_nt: TGTGCCAGCAGCTCGTCTAGCGGGGGGTTCGAGCAGTACTTC

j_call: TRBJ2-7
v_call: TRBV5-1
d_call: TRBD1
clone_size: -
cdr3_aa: CASSRNPGQGSYEQYF
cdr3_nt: TGCGCCAGCAGCCGCAATCCGGGACAGGGATCCTACGAGCAGTACTTC

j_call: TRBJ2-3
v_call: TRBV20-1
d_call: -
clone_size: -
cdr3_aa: CSASKGRDTQYF
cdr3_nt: TGCAGTGCATCCAAGGGCCGGGATACGCAGTATTTT

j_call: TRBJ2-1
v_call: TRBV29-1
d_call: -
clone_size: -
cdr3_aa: CSVFPRVGAGNEQFF
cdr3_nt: TGCAGCGTTTTCCCCCGAGTGGGGGCAGGCAATGAGCAGTTCTTC

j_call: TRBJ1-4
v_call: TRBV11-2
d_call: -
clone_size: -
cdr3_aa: CASSLARTPRTDEKLFF
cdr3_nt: TGTGCCAGCAGCTTAGCCCGAACGCCCCGGACTGATGAAAAACTGTTTTTT

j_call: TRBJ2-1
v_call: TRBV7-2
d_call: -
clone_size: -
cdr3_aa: CASSLAPNGWGEQFF
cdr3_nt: TGTGCCAGCAGCTTAGCTCCTAATGGGTGGGGCGAGCAGTTCTTC

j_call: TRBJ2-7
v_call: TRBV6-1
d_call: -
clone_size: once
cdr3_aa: CASSESGGHEQYF
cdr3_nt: TGTGCCAGCAGTGAATCAGGGGGGCACGAGCAGTACTTC

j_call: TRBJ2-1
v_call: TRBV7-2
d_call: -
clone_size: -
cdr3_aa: CASSLTDTLNEQFF
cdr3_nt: TGTGCCAGCAGCTTAACAGACACCCTCAATGAGCAGTTCTTC

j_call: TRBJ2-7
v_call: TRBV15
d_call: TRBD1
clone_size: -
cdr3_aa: CASSRAQGARSYGQYF
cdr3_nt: TGTGCCTCCAGCAGAGCGCAGGGGGCCCGATCCTACGGGCAGTACTTC

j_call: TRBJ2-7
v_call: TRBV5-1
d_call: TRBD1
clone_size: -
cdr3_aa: CASSWGQGDYEQYF
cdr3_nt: TGCGCCAGCAGCTGGGGACAGGGGGATTACGAGCAGTACTTC

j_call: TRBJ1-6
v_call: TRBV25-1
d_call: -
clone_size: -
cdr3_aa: CASSRGFTLHF
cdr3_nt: TGTGCCAGCAGCCGAGGGTTCACCCTCCACTTT

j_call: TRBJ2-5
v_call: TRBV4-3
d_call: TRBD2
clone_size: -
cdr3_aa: CASSQATSGAQTQYF
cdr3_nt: TGCGCCAGCAGCCAAGCTACTAGCGGGGCTCAGACCCAGTACTTC

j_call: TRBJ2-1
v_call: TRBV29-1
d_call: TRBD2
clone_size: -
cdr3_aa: CSAVGTSGPSYNEQFF
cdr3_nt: TGCAGCGCTGTAGGGACTAGCGGACCCTCCTACAATGAGCAGTTCTTC

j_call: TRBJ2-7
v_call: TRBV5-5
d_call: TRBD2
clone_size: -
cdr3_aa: CASSLVRLAGAYEQYF
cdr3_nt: TGTGCCAGCAGCTTGGTCCGACTAGCGGGAGCCTACGAGCAGTACTTC

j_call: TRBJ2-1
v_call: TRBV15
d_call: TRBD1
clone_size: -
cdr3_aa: CATSGDSYNEQFF
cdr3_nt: TGTGCCACCAGCGGGGACAGCTACAATGAGCAGTTCTTC

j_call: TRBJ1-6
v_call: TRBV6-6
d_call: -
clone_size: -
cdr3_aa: CASSYIQALHF
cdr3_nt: TGTGCCAGCAGTTACATACAGGCCCTCCACTTT

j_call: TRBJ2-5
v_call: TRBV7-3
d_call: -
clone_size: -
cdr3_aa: CASSSDSSGQYF
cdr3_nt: TGTGCCAGCAGCTCGGATAGTAGTGGGCAGTACTTC

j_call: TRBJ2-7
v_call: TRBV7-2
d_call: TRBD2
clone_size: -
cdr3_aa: CASSLSGGDPVSSYEQYF
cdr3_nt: TGTGCCAGCAGTCTAAGCGGGGGCGACCCCGTAAGCTCCTACGAGCAGTACTTC

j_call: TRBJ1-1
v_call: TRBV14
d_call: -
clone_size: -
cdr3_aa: CASSQEANTEAFF
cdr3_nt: TGTGCCAGCAGCCAAGAGGCTAACACTGAAGCTTTCTTT

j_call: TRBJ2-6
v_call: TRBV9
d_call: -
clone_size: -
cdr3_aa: CASSVVRGAGANVLTF
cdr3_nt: TGTGCCAGCAGCGTAGTCCGAGGGGCTGGGGCCAACGTCCTGACTTTC

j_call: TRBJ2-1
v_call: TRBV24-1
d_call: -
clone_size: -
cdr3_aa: CATTSSTRTNEQFF
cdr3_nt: TGTGCCACCACCTCAAGTACCCGGACGAATGAGCAGTTCTTC

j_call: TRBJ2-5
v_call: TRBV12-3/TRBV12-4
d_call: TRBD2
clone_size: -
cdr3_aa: CASRHRGGGEQYF
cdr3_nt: TGTGCCAGCCGCCACCGCGGGGGAGGGGAGCAGTACTTC

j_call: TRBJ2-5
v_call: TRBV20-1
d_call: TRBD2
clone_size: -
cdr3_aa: CSARPRDYRGTQYF
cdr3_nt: TGCAGTGCTAGACCCCGGGACTATCGAGGGACCCAGTACTTC

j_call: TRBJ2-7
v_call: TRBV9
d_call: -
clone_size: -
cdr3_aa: CASSVALTYEQYF
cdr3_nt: TGTGCCAGCAGCGTAGCGCTGACCTACGAGCAGTACTTC

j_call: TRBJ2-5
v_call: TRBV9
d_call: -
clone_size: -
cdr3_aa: CASSVGNAKETQYF
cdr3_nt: TGTGCCAGCAGCGTAGGGAACGCGAAAGAGACCCAGTACTTC

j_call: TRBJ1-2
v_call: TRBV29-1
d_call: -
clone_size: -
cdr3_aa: CSVELAGTGYGYTF
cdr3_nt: TGCAGCGTTGAATTGGCAGGGACGGGCTATGGCTACACCTTC

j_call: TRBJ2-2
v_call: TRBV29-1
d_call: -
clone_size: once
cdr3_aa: CSARRGEGGTGELFF
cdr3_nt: TGCAGCGCCAGAAGGGGGGAAGGGGGCACCGGGGAGCTGTTTTTT

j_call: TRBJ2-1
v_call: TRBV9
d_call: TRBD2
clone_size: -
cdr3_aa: CASSVNQELAGGGWDEQFF
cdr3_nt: TGTGCCAGCAGCGTAAATCAGGAGCTAGCGGGGGGGGGATGGGATGAGCAGTTCTTC

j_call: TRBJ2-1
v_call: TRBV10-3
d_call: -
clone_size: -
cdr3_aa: CAISESLAGEQFF
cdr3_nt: TGTGCCATCAGTGAGTCTTTGGCGGGGGAGCAGTTCTTC

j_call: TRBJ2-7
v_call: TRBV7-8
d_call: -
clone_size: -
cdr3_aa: CASSPLARGGYDEQYF
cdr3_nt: TGTGCCAGCAGCCCCCTCGCGAGGGGGGGCTATGACGAGCAGTACTTC

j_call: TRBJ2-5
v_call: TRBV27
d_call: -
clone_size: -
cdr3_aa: CASSLMSTGVRGETQYF
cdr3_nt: TGTGCCAGCAGTTTAATGTCGACGGGGGTTCGGGGAGAGACCCAGTACTTC